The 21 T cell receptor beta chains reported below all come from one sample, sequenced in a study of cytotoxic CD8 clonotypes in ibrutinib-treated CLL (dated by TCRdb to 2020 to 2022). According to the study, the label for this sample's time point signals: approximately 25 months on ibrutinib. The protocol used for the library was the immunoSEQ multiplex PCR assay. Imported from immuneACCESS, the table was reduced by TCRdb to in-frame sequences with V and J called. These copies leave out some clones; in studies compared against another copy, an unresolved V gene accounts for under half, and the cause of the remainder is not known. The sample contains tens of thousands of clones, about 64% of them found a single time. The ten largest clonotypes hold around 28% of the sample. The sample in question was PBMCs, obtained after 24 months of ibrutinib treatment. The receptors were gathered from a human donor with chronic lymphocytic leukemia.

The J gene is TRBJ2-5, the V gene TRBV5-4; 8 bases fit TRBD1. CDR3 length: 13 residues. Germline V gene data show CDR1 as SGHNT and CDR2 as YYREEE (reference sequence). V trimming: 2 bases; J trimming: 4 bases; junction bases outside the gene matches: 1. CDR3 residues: CASSFRGPETQYF. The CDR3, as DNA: TGTGCCAGCAGCTTCAGGGGGCCAGAGACCCAGTACTTC.

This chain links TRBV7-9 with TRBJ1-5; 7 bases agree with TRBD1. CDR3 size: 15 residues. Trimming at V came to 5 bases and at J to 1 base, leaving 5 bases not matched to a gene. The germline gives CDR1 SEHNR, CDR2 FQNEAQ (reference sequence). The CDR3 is CASSRDRASNQPQHF. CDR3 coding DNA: TGTGCCAGCAGCCGTGACAGGGCGAGCAATCAGCCCCAGCATTTT. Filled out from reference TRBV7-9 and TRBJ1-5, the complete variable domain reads DTGVSQNPRHKITKRGQNVTFRCDPISEHNRLYWYRQTLGQGPEFLTYFQNEAQLEKSRLLSDRFSAERPKGSFSTLEIQRTEQGDSAMYLCASSRDRASNQPQHFGDGTRLSIL.

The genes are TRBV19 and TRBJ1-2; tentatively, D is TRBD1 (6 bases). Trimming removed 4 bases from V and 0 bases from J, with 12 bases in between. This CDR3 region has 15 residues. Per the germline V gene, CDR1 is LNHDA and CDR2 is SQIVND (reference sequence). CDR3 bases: TGTGCCAGTAGTACCGGACAGTTAGCTAACTATGGCTACACCTTC. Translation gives CASSTGQLANYGYTF.

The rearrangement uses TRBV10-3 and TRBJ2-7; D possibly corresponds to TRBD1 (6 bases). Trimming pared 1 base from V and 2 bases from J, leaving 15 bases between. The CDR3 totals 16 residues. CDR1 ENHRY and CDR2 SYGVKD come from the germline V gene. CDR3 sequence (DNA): TGTGCCATCAGTGAGTGGGACACCGAAACCCCCTACGAGCAGTACTTC. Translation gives CAISEWDTETPYEQYF.

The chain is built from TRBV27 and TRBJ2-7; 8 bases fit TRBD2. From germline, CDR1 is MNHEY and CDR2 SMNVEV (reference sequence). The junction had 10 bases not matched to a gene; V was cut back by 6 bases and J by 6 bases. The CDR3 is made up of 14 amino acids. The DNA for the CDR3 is TGTGCCAGCAGCCTGGGTCGGGGGGGGGCCGAGCAGTACTTC. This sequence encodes CASSLGRGGAEQYF.

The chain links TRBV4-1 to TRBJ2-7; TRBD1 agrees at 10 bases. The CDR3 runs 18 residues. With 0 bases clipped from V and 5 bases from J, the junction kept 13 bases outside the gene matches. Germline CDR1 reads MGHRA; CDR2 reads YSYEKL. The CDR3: CASSQDTMLGQGVHEQYF. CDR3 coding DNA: TGCGCCAGCAGCCAAGATACAATGCTCGGACAGGGGGTCCACGAGCAGTACTTC.

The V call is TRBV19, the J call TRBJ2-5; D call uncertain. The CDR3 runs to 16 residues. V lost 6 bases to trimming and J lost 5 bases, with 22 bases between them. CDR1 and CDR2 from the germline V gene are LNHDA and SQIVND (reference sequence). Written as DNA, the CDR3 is TGTGCCAGTAGCCCCTCTCCGGACCCGATGGGGGAGACCCAGTACTTC. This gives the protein CASSPSPDPMGETQYF.

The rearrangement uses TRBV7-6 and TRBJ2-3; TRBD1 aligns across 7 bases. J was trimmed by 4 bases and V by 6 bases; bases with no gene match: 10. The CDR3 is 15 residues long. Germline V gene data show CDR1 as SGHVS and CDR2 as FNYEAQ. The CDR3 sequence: CASRKTGVGADTQYF. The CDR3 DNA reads TGTGCCAGCAGGAAAACAGGGGTCGGGGCAGATACGCAGTATTTT.

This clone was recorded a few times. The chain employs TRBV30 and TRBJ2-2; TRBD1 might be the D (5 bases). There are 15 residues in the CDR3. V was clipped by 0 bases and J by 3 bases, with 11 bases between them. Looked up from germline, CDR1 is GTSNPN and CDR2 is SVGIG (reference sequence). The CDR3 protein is CAWSVLTGDTGELFF. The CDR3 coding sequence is TGTGCCTGGAGTGTACTTACAGGCGACACCGGGGAGCTGTTTTTT. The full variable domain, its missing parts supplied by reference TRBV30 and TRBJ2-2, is SQTIHQWPATLVQPVGSPLSLECTVEGTSNPNLYWYRQAAGRGLQLLFYSVGIGQISSEVPQNLSASRPQDRQFILSSKKLLLSDSGFYLCAWSVLTGDTGELFFGEGSRLTVL.

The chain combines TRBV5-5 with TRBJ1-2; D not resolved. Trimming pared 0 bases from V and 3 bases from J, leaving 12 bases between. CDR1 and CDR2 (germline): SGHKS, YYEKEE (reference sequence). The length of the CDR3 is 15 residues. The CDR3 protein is CASSLEVKHYYGYTF. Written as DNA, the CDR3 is TGTGCCAGCAGCTTGGAAGTCAAGCACTACTATGGCTACACCTTC.

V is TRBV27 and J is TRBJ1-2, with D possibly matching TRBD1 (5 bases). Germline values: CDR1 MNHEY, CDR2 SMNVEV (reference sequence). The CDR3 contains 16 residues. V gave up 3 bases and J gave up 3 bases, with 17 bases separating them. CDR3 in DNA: TGTGCCAGCAGTTTTAAGGCCCAGGGCTCTTACTATGGCTACACCTTC. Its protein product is CASSFKAQGSYYGYTF.

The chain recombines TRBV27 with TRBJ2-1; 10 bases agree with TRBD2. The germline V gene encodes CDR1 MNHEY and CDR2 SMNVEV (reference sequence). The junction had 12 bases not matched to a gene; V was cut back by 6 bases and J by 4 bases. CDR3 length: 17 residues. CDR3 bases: TGTGCCAGCAGGCCCATTTCCACTAGCGGGATATACAATGAGCAGTTCTTC. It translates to CASRPISTSGIYNEQFF.

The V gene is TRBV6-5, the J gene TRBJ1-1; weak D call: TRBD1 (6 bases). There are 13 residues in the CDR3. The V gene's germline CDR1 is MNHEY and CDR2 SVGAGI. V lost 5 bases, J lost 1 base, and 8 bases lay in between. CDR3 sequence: CASSEQGNTEAFF. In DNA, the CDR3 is TGTGCCAGCAGTGAACAGGGGAACACTGAAGCTTTCTTT.

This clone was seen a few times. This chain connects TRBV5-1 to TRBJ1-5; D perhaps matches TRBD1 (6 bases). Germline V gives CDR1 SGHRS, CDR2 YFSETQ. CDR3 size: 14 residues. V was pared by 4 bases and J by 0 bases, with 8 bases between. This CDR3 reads CASSPDSSNQPQHF. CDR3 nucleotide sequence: TGCGCCAGCAGCCCGGACAGTAGCAATCAGCCCCAGCATTTT.

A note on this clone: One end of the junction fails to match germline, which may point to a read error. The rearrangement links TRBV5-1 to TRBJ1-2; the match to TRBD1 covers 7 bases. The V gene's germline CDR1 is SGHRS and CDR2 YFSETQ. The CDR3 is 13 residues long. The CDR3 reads CASSATGPEGYAF. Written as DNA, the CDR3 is TGCGCCAGCAGCGCGACAGGGCCCGAGGGCTACGCCTTC.

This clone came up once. This CDR3 reads CASSLRAPLAGGIYNEQFF. Here the CDR3 DNA reads TGTGCCAGCAGTTTAAGGGCCCCTCTAGCGGGGGGAATATACAATGAGCAGTTCTTC. The rearrangement joins TRBV27 to TRBJ2-1; 11 nucleotides line up with TRBD2. The CDR3 has 19 residues. Germline loops: CDR1 MNHEY, CDR2 SMNVEV (reference sequence). Trimming removed 2 bases from V and 4 bases from J; junction bases left unmatched: 13.

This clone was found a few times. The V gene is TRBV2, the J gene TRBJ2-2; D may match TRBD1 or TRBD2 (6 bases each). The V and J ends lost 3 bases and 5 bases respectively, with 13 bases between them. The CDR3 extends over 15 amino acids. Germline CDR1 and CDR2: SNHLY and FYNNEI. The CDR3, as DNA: TGTGCCAGCAGTGACGGGGGCTTTAGGACCGGGGAGCTGTTTTTT. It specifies CASSDGGFRTGELFF.

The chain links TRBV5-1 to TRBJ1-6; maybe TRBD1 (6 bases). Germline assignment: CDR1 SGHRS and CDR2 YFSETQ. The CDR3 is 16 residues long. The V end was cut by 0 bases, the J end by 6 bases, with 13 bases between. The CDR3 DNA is TGCGCCAGCAGCTTGGAGGCAGGGGTGATTAATTCACCCCTCCACTTT. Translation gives CASSLEAGVINSPLHF.

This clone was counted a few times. The CDR3 loop is CASSLSEGGNEQYF. The CDR3 coding sequence is TGTGCCAGCAGCTTATCAGAGGGGGGCAACGAGCAGTACTTC. This chain joins TRBV7-6 and TRBJ2-7; either TRBD1 or TRBD2 may fit D (6 bases each). There are 14 residues in the CDR3. Trimming took 2 bases from V and 5 from J, leaving 13 bases between them. Germline CDR1 reads SGHVS; CDR2 reads FNYEAQ.

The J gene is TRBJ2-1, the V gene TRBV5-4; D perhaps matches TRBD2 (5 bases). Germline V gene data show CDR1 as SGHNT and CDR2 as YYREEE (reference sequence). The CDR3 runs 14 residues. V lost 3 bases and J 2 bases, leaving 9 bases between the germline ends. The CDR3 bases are TGTGCCAGCAGCTCCGACGGGACCTACAATGAGCAGTTCTTC. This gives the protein CASSSDGTYNEQFF.

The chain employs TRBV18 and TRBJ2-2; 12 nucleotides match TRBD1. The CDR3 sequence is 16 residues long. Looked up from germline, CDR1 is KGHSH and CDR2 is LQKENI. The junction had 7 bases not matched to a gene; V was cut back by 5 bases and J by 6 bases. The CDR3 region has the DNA TGTGCCAGCTCAACCGCCGGGACAGGGGGCTCCGGGGAGCTGTTTTTT. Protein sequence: CASSTAGTGGSGELFF. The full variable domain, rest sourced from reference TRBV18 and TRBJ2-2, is NAGVMQNPRHLVRRRGQEARLRCSPMKGHSHVYWYRQLPEEGLKFMVYLQKENIIDESGMPKERFSAEFPKEGPSILRIQQVVRGDSAAYFCASSTAGTGGSGELFFGEGSRLTVL.